This T cell receptor beta chain was recorded in a study of blood T cell repertoires in COVID-19. Background on the study: Donors in the United States, Italy and Spain gave samples during acute or convalescent COVID-19. The cDNA or gDNA used as material had been derived from T cells, B-cell-depleted T cells, or PBMCs.

Germline values: CDR1 LNHDA, CDR2 SQIVND (reference sequence). The CDR3 is made up of 12 amino acids. Source study methods: It was from reference gene primer amplification that nucleated cell counts were estimated. Data came from immunoSEQ multiplex PCR; TCRdb stores just in-frame clones and leaves some out. Clonal size and the V and J genes are those of that table, whereas D and trimming came from the DNA. The sample records fewer than 90,000 clones, roughly 87% being singletons. The V call is TRBV19, the J call TRBJ1-6; D not certain. Sequencing was performed on peripheral blood. This receptor was taken from a male donor with acute or convalescent COVID-19. CDR3 region: CARNLLRSPLHF. The CDR3 bases are TGTGCTCGCAACCTTCTGAGATCACCCCTCCACTTT.